One sample yielded the 13 T cell receptor beta chains listed below, sequenced in a study of blood T cell repertoires in COVID-19. Assay: immunoSEQ multiplex PCR; the TCRdb copy retains only in-frame clones and omits some. The table lists about 220,000 clones, less than 90% of them singletons. Material: PBMCs or T cells enriched from blood (not recorded which). These receptors came from a woman aged 25-40 years who had recovered from COVID-19.

The chain uses TRBV5-1 and TRBJ1-1; D is unresolved. Between the trimmed V and J ends, which lost 0 bases and 1 base, there was a span of 10 bases. CDR3 length: 15 residues. The germline V gene has CDR1 SGHRS and CDR2 YFSETQ. This chain's CDR3 is CASSLARVRNTEAFF. The CDR3 DNA is TGCGCCAGCAGCTTGGCCCGGGTGAGGAACACTGAAGCTTTCTTT.

The gene calls are TRBV6-2 or TRBV6-3 and TRBJ1-2; D is ambiguous. V lost 5 bases, J lost 4 bases, and 11 bases lay in between. CDR1 and CDR2 (germline): MNHEY, SVGEGT. This CDR3 is built from 13 residues. The DNA of the CDR3 is TGTGCCAGCAGTGTAGCATCCGGCTATGGCTACACCTTC. It specifies CASSVASGYGYTF.

The chain employs TRBV20-1 and TRBJ2-3; 11 positions agree with TRBD2. Germline V gives CDR1 DFQATT, CDR2 SNEGSKA (reference sequence). V was pared by 5 bases and J by 14 bases, with 15 bases of the junction left unmatched. The CDR3 runs to 14 residues. The CDR3 nucleotides are TGCAGTGCTCGTGCTAGCGGGGGGCTTGAAGGGCGGTATTTT. Amino acids: CSARASGGLEGRYF.

The gene calls are TRBV10-1 and TRBJ2-1; the D gene is possibly TRBD2 (5 bases). Germline loops: CDR1 WNHNN, CDR2 SYGVQD (reference sequence). Between the trimmed V and J ends, which lost 9 bases and 14 bases, there was a span of 11 bases. The length of the CDR3 is 9 residues. For the CDR3, the DNA is TGCGCCAGGCCGGGATCTGAGTTCTTC. It codes for CARPGSEFF.

The chain joins TRBV19 to TRBJ1-2; tentative D call: TRBD1 (5 bases). V lost 6 bases and J lost 3, with 14 bases in between. Germline V gene lookup returns CDR1 LNHDA and CDR2 SQIVND (reference sequence). The length of the CDR3 is 14 residues. CDR3: CASSQGGTDYGYTF. The CDR3, as DNA: TGTGCCAGTAGCCAGGGAGGGACCGACTATGGCTACACCTTC.

This sequence joins TRBV6-5 and TRBJ2-7, with 8 bases lining up with TRBD1. The J segment lost 3 bases and the V segment lost 1 base, leaving 5 bases of the junction unmatched. The CDR3 consists of 15 residues. Per the germline V gene, CDR1 is MNHEY and CDR2 is SVGAGI. The CDR3 nucleotides are TGTGCCAGCAGTTACTTTCGGGACAGGAGCTACGAGCAGTACTTC. Encoded protein: CASSYFRDRSYEQYF.

The chain couples TRBV2 to TRBJ1-1; a possible D gene is TRBD1 (5 bases). V lost 8 bases, J lost 0 bases, and 13 bases lay in between. The CDR3 covers 14 residues. Germline assignment: CDR1 SNHLY and CDR2 FYNNEI. In nucleotides, the CDR3 is TGTGCCAGCGGCAAGGGGAGGATGAACACTGAAGCTTTCTTT. Protein product: CASGKGRMNTEAFF.

This clone was counted a single time. The sample carries other DNA sequences with the same CDR3. The chain uses TRBV5-4 and TRBJ2-1, with TRBD2 identical over 8 bases. The germline V gene has CDR1 SGHNT and CDR2 YYREEE (reference sequence). CDR3 size: 15 residues. V was pared by 1 base and J by 3 bases, with 3 bases of the junction left unmatched. This CDR3 is CASSLSGGGYNEQFF. DNA for the CDR3: TGTGCCAGCAGCTTGAGCGGGGGAGGCTACAATGAGCAGTTCTTC. The full variable domain, completed using reference TRBV5-4 and TRBJ2-1, is ETGVTQSPTHLIKTRGQQVTLRCSSQSGHNTVSWYQQALGQGPQFIFQYYREEENGRGNFPPRFSGLQFPNYSSELNVNALELDDSALYLCASSLSGGGYNEQFFGPGTRLTVL.

The V gene is TRBV6-4, the J gene TRBJ1-1; TRBD1 matches 9 bases. Per the germline V gene, CDR1 is MRHNA and CDR2 is SNTAGT. J was trimmed by 5 bases and V by 4 bases; bases with no gene match: 2. The CDR3 extends over 13 amino acids. The CDR3 here is CASSADRGTEAFF. The CDR3 DNA reads as TGTGCCAGCAGTGCCGACAGGGGGACTGAAGCTTTCTTT.

This chain uses TRBV20-1 with TRBJ2-1; D not certain. Trimming took off 3 bases at V and 9 bases at J, with 12 bases between the two ends. The germline CDR1 and CDR2 sequences are DFQATT and SNEGSKA (reference sequence). There are 12 residues in the CDR3. CDR3: CSASLRRVEQFF. In DNA form, the CDR3 reads TGCAGTGCTAGTCTTCGAAGAGTTGAGCAGTTCTTC.

The chain couples TRBV6-5 to TRBJ1-2; the D gene is possibly TRBD1 (6 bases). The ends were cut back, 6 bases at V and 2 bases at J, with 13 bases in the middle. The V gene's germline CDR1 is MNHEY and CDR2 SVGAGI. The CDR3 consists of 14 residues. CDR3 sequence (DNA): TGTGCCAGCAGACAGGGCAAAGTGAACTATGGCTACACCTTC. Protein sequence: CASRQGKVNYGYTF.

This clone occurred a few times. CDR3 protein: CASSIREGALHF. The DNA of the CDR3 is TGTGCCAGTAGTATCCGGGAGGGAGCCCTCCACTTT. V is TRBV19 and J is TRBJ1-6; D unclear. Germline lookup yields CDR1 LNHDA and CDR2 SQIVND (reference sequence). CDR3 length equals 12 residues. Trimming took off 3 bases at V and 14 bases at J, with 11 bases between the two ends.

The table lists this clone with a count of one. The rearrangement links TRBV9 to TRBJ1-2, with a tentative D call TRBD1 (6 bases). Trimming left V 4 bases short and J 5 bases short, with 21 bases between. Germline assignment: CDR1 SGDLS and CDR2 YYNGEE. The CDR3 totals 16 residues. The CDR3 DNA sequence: TGTGCCAGCAGCCCCGGTTCGGGGGGCGGCGGGTATGGCTACACCTTC. Protein product: CASSPGSGGGGYGYTF.